What follows describes a single TCR beta chain. Measured with immunoSEQ multiplex PCR; TCRdb has only the in-frame clones, and not every one. This table holds around 300,000 clones, around 90% found once. The sample belongs to a study of blood T cell repertoires in COVID-19. Whole-study context: The United States, Italy and Spain provided the acute and convalescent COVID-19 samples. T cells, B-cell-depleted T cells, or PBMCs provided the cDNA or gDNA that served as material.

The J segment lost 4 bases and the V segment lost 2 bases, leaving 8 bases of the junction unmatched. Germline V gene lookup returns CDR1 KGHSH and CDR2 LQKENI. This CDR3 region has 17 residues. Seattle's cohort entered during active infection and was followed longitudinally. Sequenced: peripheral blood. V usage is TRBV18 and J usage is TRBJ2-5, with 12 bases that match TRBD2. The TCR originated in a woman between 50 and 59 years old with COVID-19, enrolled during active disease. The CDR3 bases are TGTGCCAGCTCACCAAGCTATTTGGGACTAGCGGGAGAGACCCAGTACTTC. It codes for CASSPSYLGLAGETQYF.